This T cell receptor (beta chain) emerged from a study of cytomegalovirus exposure and HLA in healthy donors. Overall study: A preliminary data release comprised 91 million or so unique TCRs obtained from HLA-typed donors. Most donors, 70% to 85% of a few hundred genotyped, fell in the Caucasian-associated ancestry cluster.

A word on this clone: The antigen is unknown. A junction boundary mismatches the germline segment, possibly from a read error.

PCR involved 60 Vbeta and 13 Jbeta primers. TCRdb keeps only in-frame clones here, not all; method: immunoSEQ multiplex PCR. The repertoire holds around 160,000 clones, with roughly 80% as singletons. Study findings and constraints: Reports indicate that TCR beta sequences accurately predicted the HLA-A and HLA-B alleles of most subjects.

The CDR3 contains 12 residues. CDR1 is GTSNPN and CDR2 is SVGIG in the germline V gene (reference sequence). The origin of this receptor is a male donor in good health and CMV-seropositive. Specimen: PBMCs. The gene calls are TRBV30 and TRBJ2-6, with D tentatively TRBD2 (6 bases). The CDR3 DNA reads as TGTGCCTGGACTGGCGGGGCCAACGGCCTGACTTTC. Its translation is CAWTGGANGLTF.